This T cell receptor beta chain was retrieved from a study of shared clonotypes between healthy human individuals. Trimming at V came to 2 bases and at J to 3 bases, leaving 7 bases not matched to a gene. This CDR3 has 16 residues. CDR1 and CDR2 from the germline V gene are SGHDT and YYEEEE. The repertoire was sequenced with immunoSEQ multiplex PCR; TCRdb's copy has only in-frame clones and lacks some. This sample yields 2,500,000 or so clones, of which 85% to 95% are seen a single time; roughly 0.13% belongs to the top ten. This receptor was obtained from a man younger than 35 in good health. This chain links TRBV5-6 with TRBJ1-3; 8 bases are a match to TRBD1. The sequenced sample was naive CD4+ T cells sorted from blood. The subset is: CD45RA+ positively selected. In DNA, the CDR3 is TGTGCCAGCAGCTTTCAGGGGACAGGTGGTGGAAACACCATATATTTT. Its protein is CASSFQGTGGGNTIYF.